The rows below give T cell receptor beta chains drawn from one sample of a study of T cell changes during pregnancy in multiple sclerosis. The data were produced by immunoSEQ multiplex PCR, yet TCRdb's version contains in-frame clones alone and is incomplete. The sample records approximately 40,000 clones, around 90% being singletons. Sequenced here: CD4+ T cells from peripheral blood mononuclear cells, sampled in the second trimester of pregnancy. The receptors derive from a female donor with multiple sclerosis, enrolled in a pregnancy study. CDR3s include the opening cysteine and the closing phenylalanine or tryptophan. The D gene is left open where the match is weak. The listing skips clone size in some rows; elsewhere it reads once, few, many or a size class.

clone_size,v_call,cdr3_length,j_call,d_call,cdr3_nt,cdr3_aa
-,TRBV4-3,15,TRBJ2-3,-,TGCGCCAGCAGCCAAGGCGAGAGGGGAGGCGATACGCAGTATTTT,CASSQGERGGDTQYF
-,TRBV7-3,15,TRBJ2-1,-,TGTGCCAGCAGCTTAACGGGGGACTTTTACAATGAGCAGTTCTTC,CASSLTGDFYNEQFF
-,TRBV29-1,15,TRBJ1-2,-,TGCAGCGTGGGCCTTTCTGGGGGGTTAAACTATGGCTACACCTTC,CSVGLSGGLNYGYTF
-,TRBV5-4,15,TRBJ2-2,TRBD1,TGTGCCAGCAGTCAGGACAGGGGAAGGACCGGGGAGCTGTTTTTT,CASSQDRGRTGELFF
few,TRBV19,14,TRBJ1-1,TRBD1,TGTGCCAGTACTCGGGACAGGGGGCAAACTGAAGCTTTCTTT,CASTRDRGQTEAFF
few,TRBV6-5,13,TRBJ2-7,-,TGTGCCAGCGAGGATCAAGGTTCCTACGAGCAGTACTTC,CASEDQGSYEQYF
-,TRBV19,15,TRBJ1-4,-,TGTGCCAGTAGTCCCTCACAGATGCTAAATGAAAAACTGTTTTTT,CASSPSQMLNEKLFF
-,TRBV27,15,TRBJ2-5,-,TGTGCCAGCAGTTTATCTATCAGGGACCAAGAGACCCAGTACTTC,CASSLSIRDQETQYF
-,TRBV25-1,15,TRBJ2-2,-,TGTGCCAGCAGACCGGGGGATTTTGGTACCGGGGAGCTGTTTTTT,CASRPGDFGTGELFF
-,TRBV5-1,15,TRBJ2-3,-,TGCGCCAGCAGCCCGCCGGACATTATGGCTGGTACGCAGTATTTT,CASSPPDIMAGTQYF
-,TRBV6-6,11,TRBJ2-7,-,TGTGCCAGCGGCTTAGGGGGTTTCCAGTACTTC,CASGLGGFQYF
-,TRBV7-2,17,TRBJ2-3,TRBD2,TGTGCCAGCAGCTTAATGGGGAGCGGGAGTTTAACAGATACGCAGTATTTT,CASSLMGSGSLTDTQYF
-,TRBV5-1,14,TRBJ2-1,-,TGCGCCAGCAGCTCGGGAGAACCAGGCAATGAGCAGTTCTTC,CASSSGEPGNEQFF
-,TRBV5-8,14,TRBJ2-1,TRBD2,TGTGCCGCCGGGGGGACTAGCGGTTACAATGAGCAGTTCTTC,CAAGGTSGYNEQFF
-,TRBV19,13,TRBJ1-2,-,TGTGCCAGTAACACAGGGCAAGATTATGGCTACACCTTC,CASNTGQDYGYTF
-,TRBV15,15,TRBJ2-7,-,TGTGCCACCAGCACCTCTGGACAGCTCACCAAGGTGCAGTACTTC,CATSTSGQLTKVQYF
-,TRBV27,16,TRBJ2-1,TRBD1,TGTGCCAGCAGTTTAGTTACTAGCGGACAGGGGGGTGAGCAGTTCTTC,CASSLVTSGQGGEQFF
once,TRBV6-5,15,TRBJ1-2,-,TGTGCCAGCAGTTCCCTACAGCTAAATAACTATGGCTACACCTTC,CASSSLQLNNYGYTF